This TCR beta chain was documented in a study of identical twins. Study conclusions and caveats: Models underestimated out-of-frame TCR alpha sharing in monozygotic twins.

The authors used template switching to add a universal primer site and gave cDNA unique molecular identifiers. One entry per CDR3 protein, called by TCRdb with MiXCR from the 5' RACE reads. The sample contains 500,000 to 550,000 distinct CDR3 sequences, 20% to 25% of which appear only once. The J segment lost 0 bases and the V segment lost 6 bases, leaving 4 bases of the junction unmatched. Looked up from germline, CDR1 is MNHNS and CDR2 is SASEGT. The CDR3 is 15 residues long. A note on this clonotype: Its antigen is unknown.

These same records also appear under a second study, on yellow fever vaccine responses in identical twins.

The sample comprised CD4+ T cells sorted from blood. The chain links TRBV6-1 to TRBJ2-3; 9 bases fit TRBD1. The clonotype originates from a woman between 18 and 30 years old in good health. The CDR3 reads CASSTGGYSTDTQYF. The CDR3 DNA reads TGTGCCAGCAGCACAGGGGGCTACAGCACAGATACGCAGTATTTT.